A single count supports the clone carrying this TCR beta chain. Antigen unknown. The V end lost 0 bases, the J end lost 8 bases, and 14 bases lay between the germline ends. Germline V CDR1 and CDR2: MNHEY, SMNVEV (reference sequence). The CDR3 is 15 amino acids. The record originates from a study of CD8+ T cells in alopecia areata. Once RNA had been extracted, it was reverse transcribed into cDNA to act as the sequencing template. Clones were sequenced by immunoSEQ multiplex PCR, and TCRdb holds only the in-frame ones, with some missing. Here the sample spans fewer than 70,000 clones, roughly 45% being singletons. General study points: More clonal than normal scalp was lesional scalp, particularly alopecia totalis/universalis. Scalp samples also yield sequences of resident alphabeta T cells from normal skin.

Specimens obtained from alopecia areata patients comprised lesional scalp punch biopsies and peripheral blood. Cell sorting was applied to PBMCs, and CD4+ and CD8+ T cells were collected. V and J are TRBV27 and TRBJ2-4, with D perhaps matching TRBD2 (5 bases). The sequence was collected from a human donor with alopecia areata. Material: NKG2D-low CD8+ T cells sorted from blood. CDR3 sequence: CASSLSVGVRDIQYF. CDR3 nucleotide sequence: TGTGCCAGCAGTTTATCCGTCGGGGTTAGAGACATTCAGTACTTC.